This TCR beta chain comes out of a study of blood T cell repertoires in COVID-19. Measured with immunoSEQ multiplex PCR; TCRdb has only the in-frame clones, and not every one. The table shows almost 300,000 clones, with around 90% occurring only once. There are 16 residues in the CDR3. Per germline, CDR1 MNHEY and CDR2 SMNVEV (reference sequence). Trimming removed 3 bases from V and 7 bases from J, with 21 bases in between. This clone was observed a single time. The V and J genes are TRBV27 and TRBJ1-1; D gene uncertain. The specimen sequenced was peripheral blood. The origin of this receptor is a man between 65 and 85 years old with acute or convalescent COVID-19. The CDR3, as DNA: TGTGCCAGCAGTTTGAGGTCCGCAGTGAGGCTGGGTGAAGCTTTCTTT. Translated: CASSLRSAVRLGEAFF.